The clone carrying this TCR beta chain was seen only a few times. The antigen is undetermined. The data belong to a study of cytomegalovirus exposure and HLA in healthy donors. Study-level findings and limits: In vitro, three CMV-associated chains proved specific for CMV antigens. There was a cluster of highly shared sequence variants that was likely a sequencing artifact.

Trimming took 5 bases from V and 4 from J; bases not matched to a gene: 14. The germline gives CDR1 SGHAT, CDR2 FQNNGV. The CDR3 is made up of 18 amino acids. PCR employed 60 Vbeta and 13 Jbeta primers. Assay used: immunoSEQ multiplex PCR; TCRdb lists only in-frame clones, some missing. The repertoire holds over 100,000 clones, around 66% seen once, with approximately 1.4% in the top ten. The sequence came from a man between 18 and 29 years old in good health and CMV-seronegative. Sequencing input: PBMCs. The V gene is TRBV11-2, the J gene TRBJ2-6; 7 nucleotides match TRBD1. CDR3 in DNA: TGTGCCAGCAGCCCTCGGACAGGACCCCCCTCAGGGGCCAACGTCCTGACTTTC. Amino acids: CASSPRTGPPSGANVLTF. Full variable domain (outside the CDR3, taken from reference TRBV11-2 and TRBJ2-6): EAGVAQSPRYKIIEKRQSVAFWCNPISGHATLYWYQQILGQGPKLLIQFQNNGVVDDSQLPKDRFSAERLKGVDSTLKIQPAKLEDSAVYLCASSPRTGPPSGANVLTFGAGSRLTVL.